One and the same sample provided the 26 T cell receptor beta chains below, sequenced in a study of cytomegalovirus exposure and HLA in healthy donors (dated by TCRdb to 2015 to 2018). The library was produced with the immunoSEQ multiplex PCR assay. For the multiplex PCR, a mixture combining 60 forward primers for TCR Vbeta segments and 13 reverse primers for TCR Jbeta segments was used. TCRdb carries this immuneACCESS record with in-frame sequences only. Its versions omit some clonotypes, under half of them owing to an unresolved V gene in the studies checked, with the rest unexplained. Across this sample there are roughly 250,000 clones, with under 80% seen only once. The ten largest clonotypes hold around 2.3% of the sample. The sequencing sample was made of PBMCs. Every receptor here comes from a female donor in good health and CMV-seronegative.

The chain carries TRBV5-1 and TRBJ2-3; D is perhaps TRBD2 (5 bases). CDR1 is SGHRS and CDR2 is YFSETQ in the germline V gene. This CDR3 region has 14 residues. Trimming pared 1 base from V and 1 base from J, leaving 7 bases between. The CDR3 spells CASSLTRGTDTQYF. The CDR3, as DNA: TGCGCCAGCAGCTTGACGCGGGGCACAGATACGCAGTATTTT.

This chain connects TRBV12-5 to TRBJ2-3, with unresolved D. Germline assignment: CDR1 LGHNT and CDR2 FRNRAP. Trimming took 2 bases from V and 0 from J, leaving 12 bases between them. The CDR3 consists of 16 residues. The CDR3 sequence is CASGLPHQVSTDTQYF. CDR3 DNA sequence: TGTGCTAGTGGTTTGCCCCATCAGGTTAGCACAGATACGCAGTATTTT.

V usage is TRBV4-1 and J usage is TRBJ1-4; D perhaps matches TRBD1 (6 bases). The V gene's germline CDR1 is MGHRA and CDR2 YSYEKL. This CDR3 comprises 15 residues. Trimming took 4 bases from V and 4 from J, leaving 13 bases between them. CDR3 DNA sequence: TGCGCCAGCAGCCCTCCAGGGGCTAGTAATGAAAAACTGTTTTTT. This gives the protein CASSPPGASNEKLFF.

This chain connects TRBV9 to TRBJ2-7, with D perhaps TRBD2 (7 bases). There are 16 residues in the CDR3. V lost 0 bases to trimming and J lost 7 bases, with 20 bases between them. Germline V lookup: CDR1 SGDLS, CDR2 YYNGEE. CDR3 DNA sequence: TGTGCCAGCAGCGTAGGGGTTGGGGGGGCTGTAGAGGAGCAGTACTTC. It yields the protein CASSVGVGGAVEEQYF.

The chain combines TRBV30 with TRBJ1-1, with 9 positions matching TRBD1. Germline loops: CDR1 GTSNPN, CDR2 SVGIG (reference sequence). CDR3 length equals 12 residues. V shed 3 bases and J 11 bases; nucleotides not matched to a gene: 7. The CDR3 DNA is TGTGCCTGGAGCGAGAACAGGGGGCGGGCTTTCTTT. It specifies CAWSENRGRAFF. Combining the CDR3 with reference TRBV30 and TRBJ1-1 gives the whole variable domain SQTIHQWPATLVQPVGSPLSLECTVEGTSNPNLYWYRQAAGRGLQLLFYSVGIGQISSEVPQNLSASRPQDRQFILSSKKLLLSDSGFYLCAWSENRGRAFFGQGTRLTVV.

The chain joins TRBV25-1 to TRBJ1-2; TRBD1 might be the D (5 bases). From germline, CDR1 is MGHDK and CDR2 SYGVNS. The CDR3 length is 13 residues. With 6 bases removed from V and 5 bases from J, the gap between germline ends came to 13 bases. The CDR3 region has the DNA TGTGCCAGCAGCCTTGCGGGGGTGTATGGCTACACCTTC. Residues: CASSLAGVYGYTF.

CDR3 loop: CASSRRGEGENTEAFF. In DNA, the CDR3 is TGTGCCAGCAGCCGCCGGGGGGAGGGGGAGAACACTGAAGCTTTCTTT. J is TRBJ1-1 and V is TRBV11-2, with D tentatively TRBD1 (6 bases). The V end was cut by 5 bases, the J end by 1 base, with 17 bases between. The CDR3 runs to 16 residues. Germline CDR1 and CDR2: SGHAT and FQNNGV.

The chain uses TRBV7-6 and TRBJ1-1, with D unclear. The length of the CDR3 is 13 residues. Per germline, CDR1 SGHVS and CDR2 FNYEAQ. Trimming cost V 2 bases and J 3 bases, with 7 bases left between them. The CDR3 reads CASSLNRDTEAFF. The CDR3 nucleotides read TGTGCCAGCAGCTTAAACCGGGACACTGAAGCTTTCTTT.

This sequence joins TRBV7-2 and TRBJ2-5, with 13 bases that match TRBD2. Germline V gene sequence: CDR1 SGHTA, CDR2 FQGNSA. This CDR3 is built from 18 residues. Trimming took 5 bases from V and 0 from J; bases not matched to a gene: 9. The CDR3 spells CASSPRTSGSKYQETQYF. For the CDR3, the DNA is TGTGCCAGCAGCCCAAGGACTAGCGGGAGCAAATACCAAGAGACCCAGTACTTC.

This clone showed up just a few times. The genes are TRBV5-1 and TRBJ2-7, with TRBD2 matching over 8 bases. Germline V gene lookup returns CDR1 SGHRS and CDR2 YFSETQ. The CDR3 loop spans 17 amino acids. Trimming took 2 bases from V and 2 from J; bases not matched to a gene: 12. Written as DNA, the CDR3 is TGCGCCAGCAGCTTATCCCATATAGCGGGGCCGACCTACGAGCAGTACTTC. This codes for CASSLSHIAGPTYEQYF.

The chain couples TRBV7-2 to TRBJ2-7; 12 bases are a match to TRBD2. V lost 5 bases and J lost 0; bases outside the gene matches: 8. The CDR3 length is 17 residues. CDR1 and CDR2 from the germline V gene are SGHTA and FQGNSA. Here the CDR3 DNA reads TGTGCCAGCAGCCGACCGACACTAGCGGGAGGCTCCTACGAGCAGTACTTC. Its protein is CASSRPTLAGGSYEQYF.

The DNA of the CDR3 is TGTGCCAGCAGTTTTAAAGGTGGTAACAGTGTCTCTGGGGCCAACGTCCTGACTTTC. Amino acids: CASSFKGGNSVSGANVLTF. The chain recombines TRBV27 with TRBJ2-6; no firm D call. CDR1 is MNHEY, CDR2 SMNVEV, per germline (reference sequence). V lost 3 bases and J lost 0, with 18 bases in between. The length of the CDR3 is 19 residues.

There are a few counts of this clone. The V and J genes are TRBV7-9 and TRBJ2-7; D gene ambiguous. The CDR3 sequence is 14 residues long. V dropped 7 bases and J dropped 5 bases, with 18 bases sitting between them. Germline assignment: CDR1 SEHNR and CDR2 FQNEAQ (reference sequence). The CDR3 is CASKREARPDEQYF. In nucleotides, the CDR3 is TGTGCCAGCAAAAGAGAAGCGCGTCCCGACGAGCAGTACTTC.

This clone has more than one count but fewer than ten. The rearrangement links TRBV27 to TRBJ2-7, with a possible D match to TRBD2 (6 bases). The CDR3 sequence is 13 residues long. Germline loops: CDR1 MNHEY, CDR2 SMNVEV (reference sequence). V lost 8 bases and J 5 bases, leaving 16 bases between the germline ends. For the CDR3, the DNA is TGTGCCAGCCGGCCTATCGGGAGTGACGAGCAGTACTTC. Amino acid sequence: CASRPIGSDEQYF.

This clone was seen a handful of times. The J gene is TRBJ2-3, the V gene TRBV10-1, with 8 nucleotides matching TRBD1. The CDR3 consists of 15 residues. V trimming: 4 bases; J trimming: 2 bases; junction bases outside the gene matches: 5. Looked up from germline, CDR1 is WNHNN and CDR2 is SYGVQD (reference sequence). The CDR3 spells CASSGRTGNTDTQYF. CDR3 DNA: TGCGCCAGCAGTGGGCGGACAGGGAACACAGATACGCAGTATTTT.

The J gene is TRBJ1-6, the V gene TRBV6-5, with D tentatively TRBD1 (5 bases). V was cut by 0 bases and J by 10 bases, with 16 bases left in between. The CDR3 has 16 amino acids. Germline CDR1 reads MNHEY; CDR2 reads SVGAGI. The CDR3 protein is CASSYSVDRSVSPLHF. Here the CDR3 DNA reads TGTGCCAGCAGTTACTCCGTCGACAGATCTGTATCACCCCTCCACTTT.

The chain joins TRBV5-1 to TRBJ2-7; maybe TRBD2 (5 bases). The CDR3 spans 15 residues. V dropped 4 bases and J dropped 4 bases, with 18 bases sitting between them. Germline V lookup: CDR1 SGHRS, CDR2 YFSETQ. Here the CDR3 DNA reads TGCGCCAGCAGCATGGATGAGGGTCGGGTTTACGAGCAGTACTTC. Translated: CASSMDEGRVYEQYF.

The CDR3 region has the DNA TGTGCCAGTAGTATGGTGGCGGACTACACTGAAGCTTTCTTT. This sequence encodes CASSMVADYTEAFF. The chain combines TRBV19 with TRBJ1-1; no definite D call. The CDR3 totals 14 residues. The germline V gene has CDR1 LNHDA and CDR2 SQIVND (reference sequence). Trimming pared 3 bases from V and 3 bases from J, leaving 11 bases between.

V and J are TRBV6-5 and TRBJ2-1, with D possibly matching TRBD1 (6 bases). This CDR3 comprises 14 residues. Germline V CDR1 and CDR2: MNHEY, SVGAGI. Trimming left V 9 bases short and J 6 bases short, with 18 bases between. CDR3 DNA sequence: TGTGCCAGTCGAGAGGCCCCCAGGGGCAATGAGCAGTTCTTC. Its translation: CASREAPRGNEQFF.

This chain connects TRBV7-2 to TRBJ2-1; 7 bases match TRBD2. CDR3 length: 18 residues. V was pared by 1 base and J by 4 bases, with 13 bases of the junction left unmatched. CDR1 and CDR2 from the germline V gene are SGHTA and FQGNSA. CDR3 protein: CASSLGGGQRGYYNEQFF. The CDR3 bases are TGTGCCAGCAGCTTAGGCGGAGGGCAGCGGGGATATTACAATGAGCAGTTCTTC.

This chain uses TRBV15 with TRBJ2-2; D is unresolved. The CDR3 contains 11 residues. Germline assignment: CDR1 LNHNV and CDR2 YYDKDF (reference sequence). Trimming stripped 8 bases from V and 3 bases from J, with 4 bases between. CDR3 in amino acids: CATGHTGELFF. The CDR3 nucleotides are TGTGCCACCGGGCACACCGGGGAGCTGTTTTTT.

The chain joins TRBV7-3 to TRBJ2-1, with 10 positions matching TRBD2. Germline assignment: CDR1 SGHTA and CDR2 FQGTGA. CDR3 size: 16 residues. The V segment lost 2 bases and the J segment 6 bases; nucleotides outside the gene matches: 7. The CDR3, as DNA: TGTGCCAGCAGCTTACTTCCTAGCGGGAGTGGCAATGAGCAGTTCTTC. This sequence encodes CASSLLPSGSGNEQFF.

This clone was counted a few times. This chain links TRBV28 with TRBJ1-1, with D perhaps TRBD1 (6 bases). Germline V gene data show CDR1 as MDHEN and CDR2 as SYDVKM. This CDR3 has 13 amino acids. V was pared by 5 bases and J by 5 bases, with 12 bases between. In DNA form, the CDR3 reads TGTGCCAGCAGTGAACAGGGTCGTACTGAAGCTTTCTTT. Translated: CASSEQGRTEAFF.

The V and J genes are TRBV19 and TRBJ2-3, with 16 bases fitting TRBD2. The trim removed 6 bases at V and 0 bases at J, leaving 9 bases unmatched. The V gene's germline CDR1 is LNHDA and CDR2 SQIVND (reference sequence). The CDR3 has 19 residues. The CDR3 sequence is CASRRTGTSGRASTDTQYF. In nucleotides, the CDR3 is TGTGCCAGTAGACGAACCGGGACTAGCGGGAGGGCCAGCACAGATACGCAGTATTTT.

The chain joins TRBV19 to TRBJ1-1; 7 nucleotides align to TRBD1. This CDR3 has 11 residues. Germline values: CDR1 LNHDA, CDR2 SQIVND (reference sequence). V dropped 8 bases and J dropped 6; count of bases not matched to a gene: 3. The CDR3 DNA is TGTGCCAGTCGTCAGGGGGCTGAAGCTTTCTTT. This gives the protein CASRQGAEAFF.

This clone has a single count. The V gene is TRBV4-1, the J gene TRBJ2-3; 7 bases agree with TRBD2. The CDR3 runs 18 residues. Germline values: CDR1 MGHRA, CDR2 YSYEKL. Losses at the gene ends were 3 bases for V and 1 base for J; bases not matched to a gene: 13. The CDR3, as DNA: TGCGCCAGCAGCCAGGGAGCGGGACGATTAACCCGCACAGATACGCAGTATTTT. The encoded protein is CASSQGAGRLTRTDTQYF.